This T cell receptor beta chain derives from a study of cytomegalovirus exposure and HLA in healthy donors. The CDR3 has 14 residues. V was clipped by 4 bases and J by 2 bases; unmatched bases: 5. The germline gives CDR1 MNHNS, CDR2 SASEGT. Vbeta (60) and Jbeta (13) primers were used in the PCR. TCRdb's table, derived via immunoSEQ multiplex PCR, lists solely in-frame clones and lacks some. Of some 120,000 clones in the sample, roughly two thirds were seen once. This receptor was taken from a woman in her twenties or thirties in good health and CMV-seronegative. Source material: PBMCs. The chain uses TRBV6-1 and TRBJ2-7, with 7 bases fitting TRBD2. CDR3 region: CASSVTSVTYEQYF. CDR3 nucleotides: TGTGCCAGCAGTGTCACTAGCGTAACCTACGAGCAGTACTTC.